This TCR beta chain comes out of a study of vaccination and CD4 T cells after COVID-19. Looked up from germline, CDR1 is MGHDK and CDR2 is SYGVNS. Trimming removed 8 bases at V and 5 bases at J, with 12 bases between. This CDR3 spans 12 amino acids. Cultured CD4+ T-cell DNA underwent Oncomine TCR Beta short-read sequencing. Investigators isolated genomic DNA from cultured CD4+ T cells. Using its own MiXCR run on the PCR reads, TCRdb lists one record per CDR3 protein. The data show around 11,000 distinct CDR3 sequences, approximately 30% seen once. Treatment here: roughly nine-day PBMC culture with coronavirus spike peptide pools or control peptides (ViraFEST assay). Gathering of the CD4+ T cells, from the unexposed donor, took place before the COVID-19 pandemic (2011-2018). Negative selection separated CD4+ T cells from roughly 10-day cultures. In regard to this clonotype: Its cognate antigen is unknown.

The sequencing input was CD4+ T cells from blood, cultured in vitro. The rearrangement uses TRBV25-1 and TRBJ1-2; possible D gene TRBD1, 6 bases. This receptor was taken from a human donor in good health. CDR3 sequence: CASVGGQYGYTF. CDR3 nucleotide sequence: TGTGCCAGCGTAGGGGGGCAGTATGGCTACACCTTC.